A selection of T cell receptor beta chains follows, all from one sample in a study of CD8+CD57+ T cells in acquired aplastic anemia. TCRdb re-derived calls from the reads in MiXCR, one entry per CDR3 protein. The table has just over 450,000 distinct CDR3 sequences, around 32% seen once. Sequencing was performed on sorted CD4+, CD8+, or CD8+CD57+ T cells (not recorded which) from PBMCs. The receptors originated from a human donor with aplastic anemia. Each CDR3 is given with its conserved first and last residue. Fields, in order: V gene, J gene, CDR3 protein.

>TRBV2|TRBJ2-1
CASSGTPGGEQFF
>TRBV20-1|TRBJ1-4
CSAASSTNEKLFF
>TRBV14|TRBJ2-1
CASSQDYGRLYNEQFF
>TRBV12-3/TRBV12-4|TRBJ2-5
CASSPQGGASQETQYF
>TRBV2|TRBJ1-6
CASSVSTVTNSPFHF
>TRBV5-1|TRBJ2-2
CASSFAARGNTGELSF
>TRBV24-1|TRBJ2-6
CATSDSQGVAGANVLTF
>TRBV12-3/TRBV12-4|TRBJ1-5
CASSFGQGAPQPQHF
>TRBV20-1|TRBJ1-1
CSARVNRGRTEAFF
>TRBV15|TRBJ2-1
CATSSPGQGGDEQFF
>TRBV20-1|TRBJ2-5
CSARDWASGRRETQYF
>TRBV2|TRBJ2-7
CASSLFEYYEQYF
>TRBV20-1|TRBJ2-3
CSARDPLAGGYTDTQYF
>TRBV10-3|TRBJ1-5
CATGGEGGRNQPQHF
>TRBV20-1|TRBJ1-5
CSASRDAYQPQHF
>TRBV7-3|TRBJ2-1
CASSQATDEQFF
>TRBV12-5|TRBJ1-2
CASGGAGYGYTF
>TRBV6-1|TRBJ2-7
CASTGGPYEQYF
>TRBV9|TRBJ2-2
CASSVGWVDTGELFF
>TRBV10-1|TRBJ2-4
CASKLRTGDKNIQYF
>TRBV12-3/TRBV12-4|TRBJ1-6
CASSLLGRGDSPLHF
>TRBV10-3|TRBJ1-2
CAIRASLDRGSGYTF
>TRBV12-3/TRBV12-4|TRBJ1-5
CASSKTGAGVNQPQHF
>TRBV24-1|TRBJ2-3
CATSDPGDRGRGTDTQYF
>TRBV7-7|TRBJ2-4
CASSLEGAVKNIQYF
>TRBV15|TRBJ2-3
CATSRDRGASF
>TRBV27|TRBJ1-6
CASSRGEGKSPLHF
>TRBV7-9|TRBJ2-3
CASRNSGVTDTQYF
>TRBV10-3|TRBJ1-2
CAISESHGWGYAF
>TRBV24-1|TRBJ2-5
CATGVRQGLLETQYF
>TRBV9|TRBJ1-1
CASSVSIDDGRQNTEAFF
>TRBV3-1|TRBJ1-5
CASSVRTNQPQHF
>TRBV6-2/TRBV6-3|TRBJ1-5
CASTRQAGANQPQHF
>TRBV20-1|TRBJ1-2
CSASWLGGYTF
>TRBV20-1|TRBJ1-2
CSSYSGVEANYGYTF
>TRBV7-9|TRBJ2-1
CASRGQGNDEQFF
>TRBV10-3|TRBJ1-3
CASSSMGGRDGNTIYF
>TRBV7-2|TRBJ1-2
CASSLETGGYTF
>TRBV9|TRBJ1-5
CASSSTGGSNQPQHF